A single sample gave rise to the 11 T cell receptor beta chains below, sequenced in a study of T-cell reconstitution after alpha-beta-depleted transplantation in children. Preparation of the TCRbeta library used unique molecular identifiers. From the PCR reads, TCRdb called clonotypes with MiXCR, one entry per CDR3 protein. The sample contains hundreds of thousands of distinct CDR3 sequences, roughly 15% of which appear only once. Sequences were derived from PBMCs, mostly from graft donor cells, sampled 360 days after TCRalphabeta/CD19-depleted stem cell transplant. The receptors here all came from a boy under two years old who had a stem cell transplant for Wiskott-Aldrich syndrome, so the T cells may come from the graft donor.

This clonotype was seen many times. The rearrangement joins TRBV25-1 to TRBJ1-2; D ambiguous. Germline assignment: CDR1 MGHDK and CDR2 SYGVNS. Trimming pared 2 bases from V and 5 bases from J, leaving 3 bases between. The CDR3 is 11 amino acids. The CDR3 spells CASSEQYGYTF. The CDR3, as DNA: TGTGCCAGCAGTGAACAGTATGGCTACACCTTC.

V usage is TRBV27 and J usage is TRBJ2-1, with D perhaps matching TRBD2 (5 bases). V gave up 5 bases and J gave up 0 bases, with 17 bases separating them. The CDR3 sequence is 17 residues long. Looked up from germline, CDR1 is MNHEY and CDR2 is SMNVEV (reference sequence). The CDR3 loop is CASSPSAGDSSYNEQFF. In DNA form, the CDR3 reads TGTGCCAGCAGTCCGTCTGCGGGTGATAGCTCCTACAATGAGCAGTTCTTC.

The chain employs TRBV7-2 and TRBJ2-7; D is ambiguous. Germline V CDR1 and CDR2: SGHTA, FQGNSA. Trimming removed 4 bases at V and 9 bases at J, with 16 bases between. CDR3 length: 13 residues. The CDR3 sequence is CASSSRDRRAQYF. CDR3 coding DNA: TGTGCCAGCAGCTCAAGGGATCGACGAGCGCAGTACTTC.

This clonotype was counted a few times. V is TRBV10-3 and J is TRBJ2-3; D is possibly TRBD1 or TRBD2 (6 bases each). This CDR3 has 13 amino acids. With 8 bases removed from V and 4 bases from J, the gap between germline ends came to 13 bases. In germline, CDR1 is ENHRY, CDR2 SYGVKD. The chain's CDR3 is CAIGGGQSDTQYF. The CDR3 DNA sequence: TGTGCCATCGGTGGGGGGCAATCAGATACGCAGTATTTT.

The genes are TRBV29-1 and TRBJ2-7, with D perhaps matching TRBD1 (6 bases). The CDR3 is 14 residues long. Trimming cost V 6 bases and J 2 bases, with 17 bases left between them. The germline V gene encodes CDR1 SQVTM and CDR2 ANQGSEA. The CDR3 nucleotides read TGCAGCGTGACCGGACAGCTCCTTCCCTACGAGCAGTACTTC. Protein product: CSVTGQLLPYEQYF.

This clonotype was observed a handful of times. The chain recombines TRBV5-1 with TRBJ2-3; a weak D match, TRBD1 (6 bases). CDR1 SGHRS and CDR2 YFSETQ come from the germline V gene. V was clipped by 1 base and J by 2 bases, with 8 bases between them. CDR3 length equals 14 residues. The CDR3 is CASSLTGFTDTQYF. The CDR3 DNA follows: TGCGCCAGCAGCTTGACAGGGTTCACAGATACGCAGTATTTT.

In this sample, this clonotype turned up many times. This chain connects TRBV4-2 to TRBJ2-5, with 13 bases lining up with TRBD2. Germline V CDR1 and CDR2: LGHNA, YNFKEQ. CDR3 length: 16 amino acids. J was trimmed by 2 bases and V by 4 bases; bases with no gene match: 4. CDR3 coding DNA: TGTGCCAGCAGCCCGGGACTAGCGGGACTGCAAGAGACCCAGTACTTC. Translating gives CASSPGLAGLQETQYF.

V gene TRBV19 combines with J gene TRBJ2-7, with a possible D match to TRBD2 (6 bases). Germline assignment: CDR1 LNHDA and CDR2 SQIVND (reference sequence). This CDR3 is 16 amino acids long. The V end was cut by 3 bases, the J end by 0 bases, with 15 bases between. CDR3 coding DNA: TGTGCCAGTAGTATTAAAGGGGACTGGAGCTCCTACGAGCAGTACTTC. Translation gives CASSIKGDWSSYEQYF.

This clonotype has a count of ten or more. The chain is built from TRBV3-1 and TRBJ2-1; the match to TRBD1 covers 9 bases. The CDR3 totals 18 residues. With 4 bases clipped from V and 5 bases from J, the junction kept 15 bases outside the gene matches. In germline, CDR1 is LGHDT, CDR2 YNNKEL (reference sequence). In nucleotides, the CDR3 is TGTGCCAGCAGCCCCGGGACAGGGTTCCGCCGGGATGACAATGAGCAGTTCTTC. Its protein is CASSPGTGFRRDDNEQFF.

The chain joins TRBV20-1 to TRBJ2-5; either TRBD1 or TRBD2 may supply D (5 bases each). V lost 3 bases and J lost 5, with 13 bases in between. The CDR3 is made up of 13 amino acids. The V gene's germline CDR1 is DFQATT and CDR2 SNEGSKA (reference sequence). The CDR3 bases are TGCAGTGCTAGGGAGCTAGCAGGGGAGACCCAGTACTTC. Residues: CSARELAGETQYF.

There are a few counts of this clonotype. V gene TRBV27 combines with J gene TRBJ2-7, with TRBD1 identical over 10 bases. In germline, CDR1 is MNHEY, CDR2 SMNVEV (reference sequence). The CDR3 spans 15 residues. The J segment lost 3 bases and the V segment lost 0 bases, leaving 2 bases of the junction unmatched. CDR3 sequence reads: CASSLSGDRGYEQYF. In DNA form, the CDR3 reads TGTGCCAGCAGTTTATCGGGGGACAGGGGCTACGAGCAGTACTTC.